This T cell receptor beta chain was captured by sequencing in a study of T cells after yellow fever vaccination. The germline V and J ends were trimmed by 3 bases and 8 bases, with 9 bases remaining between them. The CDR3 length is 13 residues. CDR1 is SGHRS and CDR2 is YFSETQ in the germline V gene. In this sample, this clonotype turned up a few times. TCRdb called the 5' RACE reads again in MiXCR, with one record for every CDR3 protein. This sample yields approximately 300,000 distinct CDR3 sequences, of which approximately 13% are seen a single time; about 0.54% belongs to the top ten. The chain has TRBV5-1 and TRBJ1-6; D unresolved. The sequence was obtained from a man aged 25 to 40 who received the YFV17D yellow fever vaccine. This sample comprised CD4+ T cells sorted from PBMCs, obtained 45 days after the yellow fever booster vaccination. The chain's CDR3 is CASSSSRDSPLHF. The CDR3, as DNA: TGCGCCAGCAGCTCCTCGAGGGATTCACCCCTCCACTTT.